These T cell receptor beta chains were read from a single sample in a study of OX40 agonist ivuxolimab in advanced cancers. Repertoires were generated with immunoSEQ multiplex PCR, while TCRdb's copy carries only in-frame clones and drops some. The table shows about 55,000 clones, with about 89% occurring only once. The sample in question was CD4+ or CD8+ T cells sorted from blood, obtained in a trial of the OX40 agonist ivuxolimab. The source is an adult with an advanced solid tumor such as melanoma, head and neck, liver or kidney cancer. Each CDR3 is given with its conserved first and last residue. The D gene is left open where the match is weak. Size tells how often a clone was seen (once, few, many) or the class of an expanded clone, and some rows leave it out.

cdr3_length: 15; j_call: TRBJ2-1; d_call: TRBD2; v_call: TRBV5-1; clone_size: NA; cdr3_nt: TGCGCCAGCAGTGACTGGGCGGGAGCCGACAATGAGCAGTTCTTC; cdr3_aa: CASSDWAGADNEQFF
cdr3_length: 13; j_call: TRBJ2-7; d_call: NA; v_call: TRBV5-1; clone_size: NA; cdr3_nt: TGCGCCAGCAGAGGAACAGGCGGGGACGAGCAGTACTTC; cdr3_aa: CASRGTGGDEQYF
cdr3_length: 16; j_call: TRBJ1-2; d_call: NA; v_call: TRBV9; clone_size: NA; cdr3_nt: TGTGCCAGCAGCGGCCCCCTCGGGCCCCGAAACTATGGCTACACCTTC; cdr3_aa: CASSGPLGPRNYGYTF
cdr3_length: 13; j_call: TRBJ2-1; d_call: TRBD2; v_call: TRBV6-5; clone_size: NA; cdr3_nt: TGTGCCAGCAGTTACCGTAGCGGGAATGAGCAGTTCTTC; cdr3_aa: CASSYRSGNEQFF
cdr3_length: 14; j_call: TRBJ2-1; d_call: NA; v_call: TRBV5-1; clone_size: once; cdr3_nt: TGCGCCAGCAGCTTGGCCCCGAGGGGCAATGAGCAGTTCTTC; cdr3_aa: CASSLAPRGNEQFF
cdr3_length: 14; j_call: TRBJ1-1; d_call: TRBD1; v_call: TRBV9; clone_size: NA; cdr3_nt: TGTGCCAGCAGCGCCTCGGGACAGGACACTGAAGCTTTCTTT; cdr3_aa: CASSASGQDTEAFF
cdr3_length: 15; j_call: TRBJ2-3; d_call: NA; v_call: TRBV9; clone_size: NA; cdr3_nt: TGTGCCAGCAGCGCCGGGACCCATAGTGCGGATACGCAGTATTTT; cdr3_aa: CASSAGTHSADTQYF
cdr3_length: 13; j_call: TRBJ2-7; d_call: NA; v_call: TRBV6-4; clone_size: NA; cdr3_nt: TGTGCCAGCAGTGCAGACCCTTTCTACGAGCAGTACTTC; cdr3_aa: CASSADPFYEQYF
cdr3_length: 15; j_call: TRBJ2-1; d_call: TRBD2; v_call: TRBV7-9; clone_size: once; cdr3_nt: TGTGCCAGCAGCCGCACTAGCGGGAGTAACAGTGAGCAGTTCTTC; cdr3_aa: CASSRTSGSNSEQFF
cdr3_length: 16; j_call: TRBJ2-3; d_call: TRBD1; v_call: TRBV7-6; clone_size: NA; cdr3_nt: TGTGCCAGCAGCTTAGACAGGGGGGTCAGCACAGATACGCAGTATTTT; cdr3_aa: CASSLDRGVSTDTQYF
cdr3_length: 13; j_call: TRBJ2-1; d_call: NA; v_call: TRBV27; clone_size: NA; cdr3_nt: TGTGCCAGCAGTTTATTAGGACTCAATGAGCAGTTCTTC; cdr3_aa: CASSLLGLNEQFF
cdr3_length: 15; j_call: TRBJ2-3; d_call: TRBD2; v_call: TRBV2; clone_size: NA; cdr3_nt: TGTGCCAGCAGTGGTCTGGCTAGCGGGAGGGATACGCAGTATTTT; cdr3_aa: CASSGLASGRDTQYF
cdr3_length: 14; j_call: TRBJ2-2; d_call: NA; v_call: TRBV4-2; clone_size: once; cdr3_nt: TGTGCCAGCAGCCACCCAGGAGACCCCGGGGAGCTGTTTTTT; cdr3_aa: CASSHPGDPGELFF
cdr3_length: 13; j_call: TRBJ2-7; d_call: NA; v_call: TRBV19; clone_size: NA; cdr3_nt: TGTGCCAGCCGGAACGGCGGCTCCTACGAGCAGTACTTC; cdr3_aa: CASRNGGSYEQYF
cdr3_length: 16; j_call: TRBJ2-1; d_call: TRBD2; v_call: TRBV28; clone_size: NA; cdr3_nt: TGTGCCAGCAGACAATCTCTAGCGGGAGGATGGAATGAGCAGTTCTTC; cdr3_aa: CASRQSLAGGWNEQFF
cdr3_length: 14; j_call: TRBJ1-5; d_call: NA; v_call: TRBV4-1; clone_size: NA; cdr3_nt: TGCGCCAGCAGCGCCCTTGGGGGGCAGAGACCCCAGCATTTT; cdr3_aa: CASSALGGQRPQHF
cdr3_length: 13; j_call: TRBJ2-2; d_call: NA; v_call: TRBV7-9; clone_size: NA; cdr3_nt: TGTGCCAGCAGCTCAATTTCGGCCGGGGAGCTGTTTTTT; cdr3_aa: CASSSISAGELFF
cdr3_length: 12; j_call: TRBJ1-5; d_call: NA; v_call: TRBV28; clone_size: once; cdr3_nt: TGTGCCAGCAGACAGAGCAATCAGCCCCAGCATTTT; cdr3_aa: CASRQSNQPQHF
cdr3_length: 16; j_call: TRBJ2-1; d_call: NA; v_call: TRBV4-1; clone_size: NA; cdr3_nt: TGCGCCAGCAGCCAAGCTTTTAGCGAGGGCCACAATGAGCAGTTCTTC; cdr3_aa: CASSQAFSEGHNEQFF
cdr3_length: 14; j_call: TRBJ2-2; d_call: NA; v_call: TRBV14; clone_size: NA; cdr3_nt: TGTGCCAGCAGCGAGTTACGGAACACCGGGGAGCTGTTTTTT; cdr3_aa: CASSELRNTGELFF
cdr3_length: 17; j_call: TRBJ1-2; d_call: TRBD1; v_call: TRBV19; clone_size: NA; cdr3_nt: TGTGCCAGTAGTCTGGGGGACAGGGAAATATCGATTGAGGGCTACACCTTC; cdr3_aa: CASSLGDREISIEGYTF
cdr3_length: 18; j_call: TRBJ1-5; d_call: NA; v_call: TRBV4-2; clone_size: NA; cdr3_nt: TGTGCCAGCAGCCAAGATATTAAGAGTCCCCGGGACGGTCAGCCCCAGCATTTT; cdr3_aa: CASSQDIKSPRDGQPQHF
cdr3_length: 13; j_call: TRBJ1-5; d_call: NA; v_call: TRBV2; clone_size: NA; cdr3_nt: TGTGCCAGCAAAGAGAATAAGGGACAGCCCCAGCATTTT; cdr3_aa: CASKENKGQPQHF
cdr3_length: 16; j_call: TRBJ2-7; d_call: TRBD1; v_call: TRBV4-2; clone_size: once; cdr3_nt: TGTGCCAGCAGCCAAGGGACCGGACAGGGGACCTACGAGCAGTACTTC; cdr3_aa: CASSQGTGQGTYEQYF
cdr3_length: 13; j_call: TRBJ1-1; d_call: NA; v_call: TRBV7-9; clone_size: NA; cdr3_nt: TGTGCCAGCAGCATAGGGTATGTCGATGAAGCTTTCTTT; cdr3_aa: CASSIGYVDEAFF
cdr3_length: 17; j_call: TRBJ1-2; d_call: TRBD1; v_call: TRBV30; clone_size: NA; cdr3_nt: TGTGCCTGGAGTCTACTACTACCGGGACAGGCGAACTATGGCTACACCTTC; cdr3_aa: CAWSLLLPGQANYGYTF
cdr3_length: 16; j_call: TRBJ2-5; d_call: TRBD1; v_call: TRBV29-1; clone_size: NA; cdr3_nt: TGCAGCGTTGAAGCCCGGACAGGGGTGATCCAAGAGACCCAGTACTTC; cdr3_aa: CSVEARTGVIQETQYF
cdr3_length: 15; j_call: TRBJ2-1; d_call: TRBD2; v_call: TRBV19; clone_size: NA; cdr3_nt: TGTGCCAGTAGTATAGGCGCGGGACTAGCGAGTGAGCAGTTCTTC; cdr3_aa: CASSIGAGLASEQFF
cdr3_length: 14; j_call: TRBJ1-4; d_call: NA; v_call: TRBV13; clone_size: NA; cdr3_nt: TGTGCCAGCAGCTTCCGCAGTAGTAATGAAAAACTGTTTTTT; cdr3_aa: CASSFRSSNEKLFF
cdr3_length: 16; j_call: TRBJ2-3; d_call: TRBD2; v_call: TRBV5-5; clone_size: once; cdr3_nt: TGTGCCAGCAGCCCGGGCCGGGCGGGAGGACCGGATACGCAGTATTTT; cdr3_aa: CASSPGRAGGPDTQYF
cdr3_length: 16; j_call: TRBJ2-1; d_call: TRBD2; v_call: TRBV7-3; clone_size: once; cdr3_nt: TGTGCCAGCAGCTTAACTCCCAGCGGGAGTGGCAATGAGCAGTTCTTC; cdr3_aa: CASSLTPSGSGNEQFF
cdr3_length: 17; j_call: TRBJ1-3; d_call: NA; v_call: TRBV28; clone_size: NA; cdr3_nt: TGTGCCAGCAGTTCTCTCCGGGACGGTATCTCTGGAAACACCATATATTTT; cdr3_aa: CASSSLRDGISGNTIYF
cdr3_length: 13; j_call: TRBJ1-5; d_call: NA; v_call: TRBV11-2; clone_size: NA; cdr3_nt: TGTGCCAGCAGCTTAGGAGGATATCAGCCCCAGCATTTT; cdr3_aa: CASSLGGYQPQHF
cdr3_length: 14; j_call: TRBJ1-2; d_call: NA; v_call: TRBV5-6; clone_size: NA; cdr3_nt: TGTGCCAGCAGCATTAACCAGGGCATCTATGGCTACACCTTC; cdr3_aa: CASSINQGIYGYTF
cdr3_length: 14; j_call: TRBJ1-2; d_call: NA; v_call: TRBV13; clone_size: NA; cdr3_nt: TGTGCCAGCAGCTTTTCTGGACCAGGGTATGGCTACACCTTC; cdr3_aa: CASSFSGPGYGYTF
cdr3_length: 17; j_call: TRBJ1-6; d_call: NA; v_call: TRBV4-2; clone_size: NA; cdr3_nt: TGTGCCAGCAGCCAAGATGTCCGGGAGACTCGAAATTCACCCCTCCACTTT; cdr3_aa: CASSQDVRETRNSPLHF
cdr3_length: 13; j_call: TRBJ1-4; d_call: NA; v_call: TRBV4-1; clone_size: NA; cdr3_nt: TGCGCCAGCAGCCAGCCCCGAGAGGAAAAACTGTTTTTT; cdr3_aa: CASSQPREEKLFF
cdr3_length: 15; j_call: TRBJ2-3; d_call: TRBD2; v_call: TRBV19; clone_size: NA; cdr3_nt: TGTGCCAGTAGCGCCGGGACTATACGCACAGATACGCAGTATTTT; cdr3_aa: CASSAGTIRTDTQYF
cdr3_length: 14; j_call: TRBJ1-5; d_call: NA; v_call: TRBV28; clone_size: NA; cdr3_nt: TGTGCCAGCATGATGACGTATAGCAATCAGCCCCAGCATTTT; cdr3_aa: CASMMTYSNQPQHF
cdr3_length: 16; j_call: TRBJ2-2; d_call: NA; v_call: TRBV7-9; clone_size: NA; cdr3_nt: TGTGCCAGCAGCTCCAGGTTAGCGGAGAGAACCGGGGAGCTGTTTTTT; cdr3_aa: CASSSRLAERTGELFF
cdr3_length: 13; j_call: TRBJ1-1; d_call: NA; v_call: TRBV19; clone_size: NA; cdr3_nt: TGTGCCAGTAGTATATGGGTACGCACTGAAGCTTTCTTT; cdr3_aa: CASSIWVRTEAFF
cdr3_length: 16; j_call: TRBJ2-6; d_call: NA; v_call: TRBV9; clone_size: NA; cdr3_nt: TGTGCCAGCAGCGGAACAGGAGCGCCCGGGGCCAACGTCCTGACTTTC; cdr3_aa: CASSGTGAPGANVLTF
cdr3_length: 22; j_call: TRBJ2-5; d_call: NA; v_call: TRBV7-6; clone_size: NA; cdr3_nt: TGTGCCAGCAGCCTTTTTGTTTCCGGATCAAAGGGGATGGTAGGGCAAGGGGAGACCCAGTACTTC; cdr3_aa: CASSLFVSGSKGMVGQGETQYF
cdr3_length: 15; j_call: TRBJ2-3; d_call: NA; v_call: TRBV27; clone_size: NA; cdr3_nt: TGTGCCAGCACATCCGGGACGACGAGCACAGATACGCAGTATTTT; cdr3_aa: CASTSGTTSTDTQYF
cdr3_length: 17; j_call: TRBJ2-1; d_call: NA; v_call: TRBV7-8; clone_size: NA; cdr3_nt: TGTGCCAGCAGCTCCGCCCAGGTGGGAAGCTCCTACAATGAGCAGTTCTTC; cdr3_aa: CASSSAQVGSSYNEQFF
cdr3_length: 11; j_call: TRBJ1-5; d_call: NA; v_call: TRBV19; clone_size: NA; cdr3_nt: TGTGCCAGTAGTTCGGATCAGCCCCAGCATTTT; cdr3_aa: CASSSDQPQHF
cdr3_length: 13; j_call: TRBJ2-5; d_call: NA; v_call: TRBV19; clone_size: NA; cdr3_nt: TGTGCCAGTAGTACCCGGGACCGAGGGACCCAGTACTTC; cdr3_aa: CASSTRDRGTQYF
cdr3_length: 18; j_call: TRBJ2-7; d_call: TRBD1; v_call: TRBV28; clone_size: NA; cdr3_nt: TGTGCCAGCAGTCCTTACCCTCCGACAGGGGGTAAATTGTACGAGCAGTACTTC; cdr3_aa: CASSPYPPTGGKLYEQYF
cdr3_length: 14; j_call: TRBJ2-7; d_call: TRBD1; v_call: TRBV28; clone_size: NA; cdr3_nt: TGTGCCAGCAGTGTAGAGACAGGGTATTACGAGCAGTACTTC; cdr3_aa: CASSVETGYYEQYF
cdr3_length: 19; j_call: TRBJ2-2; d_call: TRBD2; v_call: TRBV7-6; clone_size: NA; cdr3_nt: TGTGCCAGCAGCTTAATCTCGGGACTAGCGGGAGGAGCGAGCGGGGAGCTGTTTTTT; cdr3_aa: CASSLISGLAGGASGELFF
cdr3_length: 13; j_call: TRBJ2-1; d_call: TRBD1; v_call: TRBV27; clone_size: NA; cdr3_nt: TGTGCCAGCAGTTTACTTACAGGGGCTGAGCAGTTCTTC; cdr3_aa: CASSLLTGAEQFF